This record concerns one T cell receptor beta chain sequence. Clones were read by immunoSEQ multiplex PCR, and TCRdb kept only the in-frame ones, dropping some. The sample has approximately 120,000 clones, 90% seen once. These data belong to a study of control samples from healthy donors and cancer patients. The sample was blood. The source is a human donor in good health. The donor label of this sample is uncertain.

The CDR3 DNA is TGTGCCAGCAGCTTGGCGTTCCTAGCGGGGCACAATGAGCAGTTCTTC. It translates to CASSLAFLAGHNEQFF. The genes are TRBV5-5 and TRBJ2-1; 9 positions agree with TRBD2. J lost 5 bases, V lost 0 bases, and 6 bases had no gene match. The CDR3 has 16 residues. Germline V CDR1 and CDR2: SGHKS, YYEKEE (reference sequence).